A selection of T cell receptor beta chains follows, all from one sample in a study of CD8 T cells in ankylosing spondylitis. TCRdb reprocessed the 5' RACE reads via MiXCR and lists one record per CDR3 protein. The sample gives about 160,000 distinct CDR3 sequences, 18% of which show up once; approximately 7.8% is in the top ten. Input material: blood, either unsorted or a sorted T cell fraction (not recorded which). The receptors here all came from a male donor with ankylosing spondylitis or in good health (not recorded which). Both conserved end residues are part of each CDR3. A D gene is named only where the DNA matches it firmly. Size tells how often a clone was seen (once, few, many) or the class of an expanded clone, and some rows leave it out.

cdr3_aa: CASQNAGVYGYTF
cdr3_nt: TGTGCCAGCCAGAATGCAGGGGTCTATGGCTACACCTTC
v_call: TRBV9
clone_size: -
d_call: -
j_call: TRBJ1-2

cdr3_aa: CASSPWTSGENTDTQYF
cdr3_nt: TGTGCCAGCAGCCCCTGGACTAGCGGGGAAAACACAGATACGCAGTATTTT
v_call: TRBV11-2
clone_size: -
d_call: TRBD2
j_call: TRBJ2-3

cdr3_aa: CASTRGGEAFF
cdr3_nt: TGTGCCAGCACCCGTGGGGGTGAAGCTTTCTTT
v_call: TRBV12-3/TRBV12-4
clone_size: -
d_call: -
j_call: TRBJ1-1

cdr3_aa: CASSPGTSGPYF
cdr3_nt: TGTGCCAGCAGCCCTGGGACTAGCGGACCCTATTTT
v_call: TRBV3-1
clone_size: -
d_call: TRBD2
j_call: TRBJ2-3

cdr3_aa: CASSLSLGEQFF
cdr3_nt: TGTGCCAGCAGTTTATCGTTAGGTGAGCAGTTCTTC
v_call: TRBV28
clone_size: many
d_call: -
j_call: TRBJ2-1

cdr3_aa: CASSHGTRMGNEQFF
cdr3_nt: TGTGCCAGCTCACACGGGACCAGGATGGGCAATGAGCAGTTCTTC
v_call: TRBV18
clone_size: few
d_call: -
j_call: TRBJ2-1

cdr3_aa: CSARSSGLATRYQETQYF
cdr3_nt: TGCAGTGCTAGGTCATCGGGACTAGCAACAAGATACCAAGAGACCCAGTACTTC
v_call: TRBV20-1
clone_size: many
d_call: TRBD2
j_call: TRBJ2-5

cdr3_aa: CSVPKHTGELFF
cdr3_nt: TGCAGCGTTCCTAAACACACCGGGGAGCTGTTTTTT
v_call: TRBV29-1
clone_size: -
d_call: -
j_call: TRBJ2-2

cdr3_aa: CASSLAGLPGEQYF
cdr3_nt: TGTGCCAGCAGCTTAGCGGGACTCCCCGGCGAGCAGTACTTC
v_call: TRBV7-2
clone_size: many
d_call: -
j_call: TRBJ2-7

cdr3_aa: CASSLEQGAVNIQYF
cdr3_nt: TGTGCCAGCAGCTTAGAACAGGGGGCTGTGAACATTCAGTACTTC
v_call: TRBV7-2
clone_size: -
d_call: TRBD1
j_call: TRBJ2-4

cdr3_aa: CSVRGLAGAVADTQYF
cdr3_nt: TGCAGCGTTAGGGGACTAGCGGGAGCGGTTGCAGATACGCAGTATTTT
v_call: TRBV29-1
clone_size: many
d_call: TRBD2
j_call: TRBJ2-3

cdr3_aa: CASSISSGEKLFF
cdr3_nt: TGTGCCAGTAGTATTTCCAGTGGAGAAAAACTGTTTTTT
v_call: TRBV19
clone_size: many
d_call: -
j_call: TRBJ1-4

cdr3_aa: CASSWGGNEQFF
cdr3_nt: TGTGCCAGCAGTTGGGGGGGAAATGAGCAGTTCTTC
v_call: TRBV28
clone_size: many
d_call: TRBD2
j_call: TRBJ2-1

cdr3_aa: CSALDRGSHEQYF
cdr3_nt: TGCAGCGCTCTTGACAGGGGGAGCCACGAGCAGTACTTC
v_call: TRBV29-1
clone_size: -
d_call: TRBD1
j_call: TRBJ2-7

cdr3_aa: CATSDGDLAGAYNEQFF
cdr3_nt: TGTGCCACCAGTGATGGGGACTTAGCGGGAGCCTACAATGAGCAGTTCTTC
v_call: TRBV24-1
clone_size: many
d_call: TRBD2
j_call: TRBJ2-1

cdr3_aa: CAWEQGGTEAFF
cdr3_nt: TGTGCCTGGGAGCAGGGAGGGACTGAAGCTTTCTTT
v_call: TRBV30
clone_size: many
d_call: -
j_call: TRBJ1-1

cdr3_aa: CASSSLTTRGSSYEQYF
cdr3_nt: TGTGCCAGCAGCTCCCTGACCACAAGGGGGAGCTCCTACGAGCAGTACTTC
v_call: TRBV28
clone_size: many
d_call: -
j_call: TRBJ2-7

cdr3_aa: CASSPRTGNQPQHF
cdr3_nt: TGTGCCAGCTCACCTCGGACAGGCAATCAGCCCCAGCATTTT
v_call: TRBV18
clone_size: few
d_call: -
j_call: TRBJ1-5

cdr3_aa: CASSFTLGRDTEAFF
cdr3_nt: TGTGCCAGCAGTTTTACCCTGGGACGGGACACTGAAGCTTTCTTT
v_call: TRBV28
clone_size: -
d_call: -
j_call: TRBJ1-1

cdr3_aa: CASSPQRASGTYEQYF
cdr3_nt: TGTGCCAGCAGTCCGCAAAGGGCTAGCGGAACCTACGAGCAGTACTTC
v_call: TRBV12-3/TRBV12-4
clone_size: many
d_call: TRBD2
j_call: TRBJ2-7

cdr3_aa: CASRTGTGTYEQYF
cdr3_nt: TGCGCCAGCAGAACCGGGACTGGTACCTACGAGCAGTACTTC
v_call: TRBV10-2
clone_size: -
d_call: -
j_call: TRBJ2-7

cdr3_aa: CASSLFRATEAFF
cdr3_nt: TGTGCCAGCAGTTTATTCAGGGCCACTGAAGCTTTCTTT
v_call: TRBV28
clone_size: -
d_call: -
j_call: TRBJ1-1

cdr3_aa: CASSLRSEKLFF
cdr3_nt: TGTGCCAGCAGTTTGCGGTCCGAAAAACTGTTTTTT
v_call: TRBV12-3/TRBV12-4
clone_size: few
d_call: -
j_call: TRBJ1-4

cdr3_aa: CASPRAGDEDTQYF
cdr3_nt: TGTGCCAGCCCCCGGGCGGGAGATGAAGATACGCAGTATTTT
v_call: TRBV6-1
clone_size: -
d_call: TRBD2
j_call: TRBJ2-3

cdr3_aa: CSASDPKFGGRTDTQYF
cdr3_nt: TGCAGTGCTAGCGATCCCAAATTCGGCGGGAGAACCGATACGCAGTATTTT
v_call: TRBV20-1
clone_size: -
d_call: TRBD2
j_call: TRBJ2-3

cdr3_aa: CASSVVAGAPSYNEQFF
cdr3_nt: TGTGCCAGCAGCGTAGTTGCGGGAGCCCCCTCCTACAATGAGCAGTTCTTC
v_call: TRBV9
clone_size: many
d_call: TRBD2
j_call: TRBJ2-1

cdr3_aa: CASSAESLSGELFF
cdr3_nt: TGTGCCAGCAGCGCCGAGAGTTTATCCGGGGAGCTGTTTTTT
v_call: TRBV9
clone_size: many
d_call: -
j_call: TRBJ2-2

cdr3_aa: CASSRQGKEYGYTF
cdr3_nt: TGTGCCAGCAGCCGACAGGGGAAAGAGTATGGCTACACCTTC
v_call: TRBV6-2/TRBV6-3
clone_size: few
d_call: TRBD1
j_call: TRBJ1-2

cdr3_aa: CASSLAPSIETQYF
cdr3_nt: TGTGCCAGCAGTTTAGCCCCTAGCATAGAGACCCAGTACTTC
v_call: TRBV12-3/TRBV12-4
clone_size: few
d_call: -
j_call: TRBJ2-5

cdr3_aa: CASSPFSGTGGDTIYF
cdr3_nt: TGTGCCAGCAGCCCCTTTTCCGGGACAGGGGGAGACACCATATATTTT
v_call: TRBV5-6
clone_size: many
d_call: TRBD1
j_call: TRBJ1-3

cdr3_aa: CASSSHLDRGSTEAFF
cdr3_nt: TGTGCCAGCAGTTCCCACCTGGACAGGGGGTCCACTGAAGCTTTCTTT
v_call: TRBV7-9
clone_size: -
d_call: TRBD1
j_call: TRBJ1-1

cdr3_aa: CASSFPPSEKLFF
cdr3_nt: TGTGCCAGCAGCTTTCCACCCTCGGAAAAACTGTTTTTT
v_call: TRBV7-2
clone_size: few
d_call: -
j_call: TRBJ1-4

cdr3_aa: CASRKDNTADEQYF
cdr3_nt: TGTGCCAGCAGGAAAGACAACACGGCCGACGAGCAGTACTTC
v_call: TRBV5-4
clone_size: -
d_call: -
j_call: TRBJ2-7

cdr3_aa: CASGRGSTNEKLFF
cdr3_nt: TGCGCCAGCGGCAGGGGATCGACTAATGAAAAACTGTTTTTT
v_call: TRBV5-1
clone_size: -
d_call: -
j_call: TRBJ1-4

cdr3_aa: CAISESLTPSSYEQYF
cdr3_nt: TGTGCCATCAGTGAGTCATTGACCCCGAGCTCCTACGAGCAGTACTTC
v_call: TRBV10-3
clone_size: -
d_call: -
j_call: TRBJ2-7

cdr3_aa: CASSARDGYEQYF
cdr3_nt: TGTGCCAGCAGCGCCCGGGACGGCTACGAGCAGTACTTC
v_call: TRBV7-6
clone_size: many
d_call: -
j_call: TRBJ2-7

cdr3_aa: CASGGAGAEAFF
cdr3_nt: TGTGCCAGTGGTGGGGCAGGCGCTGAAGCTTTCTTT
v_call: TRBV27
clone_size: many
d_call: -
j_call: TRBJ1-1

cdr3_aa: CASSLYRGTDQPQHF
cdr3_nt: TGTGCCAGCAGCTTATATAGGGGGACGGACCAGCCCCAGCATTTT
v_call: TRBV11-2
clone_size: few
d_call: -
j_call: TRBJ1-5

cdr3_aa: CASSLWSSYEQYF
cdr3_nt: TGCGCCAGCAGCTTGTGGAGCTCCTACGAGCAGTACTTC
v_call: TRBV5-1
clone_size: many
d_call: -
j_call: TRBJ2-7

cdr3_aa: CSVSGGGGREEAFF
cdr3_nt: TGCAGCGTTTCAGGTGGGGGAGGGCGCGAAGAAGCTTTCTTT
v_call: TRBV29-1
clone_size: many
d_call: -
j_call: TRBJ1-1

cdr3_aa: CSASAEGPQHF
cdr3_nt: TGCAGTGCTAGTGCCGAGGGACCCCAGCATTTT
v_call: TRBV20-1
clone_size: many
d_call: -
j_call: TRBJ1-5

cdr3_aa: CASSLAGTTGYNEQFF
cdr3_nt: TGCGCCAGCAGCTTGGCGGGGACAACCGGGTACAATGAGCAGTTCTTC
v_call: TRBV5-1
clone_size: many
d_call: -
j_call: TRBJ2-1

cdr3_aa: CASRSRRSQPQHF
cdr3_nt: TGTGCCAGCCGAAGCCGGCGCAGTCAGCCCCAGCATTTT
v_call: TRBV12-3/TRBV12-4
clone_size: many
d_call: -
j_call: TRBJ1-5

cdr3_aa: CSARLRETYNEQFF
cdr3_nt: TGCAGTGCTAGGCTCCGGGAAACATACAATGAGCAGTTCTTC
v_call: TRBV20-1
clone_size: many
d_call: -
j_call: TRBJ2-1

cdr3_aa: CSARVAGVGEQYF
cdr3_nt: TGCAGTGCTAGAGTAGCGGGTGTAGGGGAGCAGTACTTC
v_call: TRBV20-1
clone_size: many
d_call: TRBD2
j_call: TRBJ2-7

cdr3_aa: CASSQEGGRYVEQYF
cdr3_nt: TGTGCCAGCAGCCAAGAAGGGGGCCGGTATGTAGAGCAGTACTTC
v_call: TRBV3-1
clone_size: many
d_call: TRBD1
j_call: TRBJ2-7

cdr3_aa: CASRPSGGSTSTEAFF
cdr3_nt: TGTGCCAGCAGGCCGAGCGGGGGATCCACCTCCACTGAAGCTTTCTTT
v_call: TRBV6-1
clone_size: many
d_call: -
j_call: TRBJ1-1

cdr3_aa: CASSRGLAVYEQYF
cdr3_nt: TGTGCCAGCAGCCGTGGACTAGCGGTCTACGAGCAGTACTTC
v_call: TRBV7-8
clone_size: few
d_call: TRBD2
j_call: TRBJ2-7

cdr3_aa: CASSWGGTSWNEQFF
cdr3_nt: TGCGCCAGCAGCTGGGGGGGGACCTCTTGGAATGAGCAGTTCTTC
v_call: TRBV5-1
clone_size: -
d_call: TRBD2
j_call: TRBJ2-1

cdr3_aa: CASSVNNEQFF
cdr3_nt: TGTGCCAGCAGCGTTAACAATGAGCAGTTCTTC
v_call: TRBV7-2
clone_size: many
d_call: -
j_call: TRBJ2-1

cdr3_aa: CASSLARTGYYEQYF
cdr3_nt: TGTGCCAGCAGCTTAGCGAGGACAGGCTACTACGAGCAGTACTTC
v_call: TRBV7-8
clone_size: many
d_call: TRBD1
j_call: TRBJ2-7

cdr3_aa: CAISESRQGAGKLFF
cdr3_nt: TGTGCCATCAGTGAGTCGAGACAGGGGGCCGGAAAACTGTTTTTT
v_call: TRBV10-3
clone_size: many
d_call: TRBD1
j_call: TRBJ1-4

cdr3_aa: CRAGTMNTGELFF
cdr3_nt: TGCAGGGCCGGAACAATGAACACCGGGGAGCTGTTTTTT
v_call: TRBV20-1
clone_size: few
d_call: -
j_call: TRBJ2-2

cdr3_aa: CASSWLAGNTGELFF
cdr3_nt: TGCGCCAGCAGCTGGCTAGCCGGGAACACCGGGGAGCTGTTTTTT
v_call: TRBV5-1
clone_size: many
d_call: -
j_call: TRBJ2-2

cdr3_aa: CASSLNGVEGNIQYF
cdr3_nt: TGCGCCAGCAGCTTAAACGGGGTCGAAGGGAACATTCAGTACTTC
v_call: TRBV5-1
clone_size: few
d_call: -
j_call: TRBJ2-4

cdr3_aa: CASSDAMGTSTDTQYF
cdr3_nt: TGTGCCAGCAGCGATGCGATGGGCACTAGCACAGATACGCAGTATTTT
v_call: TRBV11-2
clone_size: -
d_call: -
j_call: TRBJ2-3